The T cell receptor (beta chain) under discussion was sequenced for a study of shared clonotypes between healthy human individuals. Healthy HIV-negative adults without recent acute infections or vaccinations served as donors. Only in-frame clones appear in the TCRdb table, and some are missing; sequencing was by immunoSEQ multiplex PCR. The table includes approximately 720,000 clones, more than 70% detected once. V was clipped by 4 bases and J by 4 bases, with 10 bases between them. Germline lookup yields CDR1 SSHAT and CDR2 FNYEAQ (reference sequence). The CDR3 runs 13 residues. This TCR was sampled from a woman in her twenties or thirties in good health. The genes are TRBV7-7 and TRBJ2-5, with no clear D. Specimen: memory CD4+ T cells sorted from blood. Stated subset: CD45RA-negative fraction. CDR3 DNA: TGTGCCAGCAGCTCAGGAGAGTCAGAGACCCAGTACTTC. It encodes CASSSGESETQYF.